These T cell receptor beta chains were read from a single sample in a study of OX40 agonist ivuxolimab in advanced cancers. The table came from immunoSEQ multiplex PCR; TCRdb's copy has only in-frame clones and leaves some out. This repertoire shows about 75,000 clones, roughly 84% found once; its top ten account for roughly a sixth. The specimen was CD4+ or CD8+ T cells sorted from blood, collected in a trial of the OX40 agonist ivuxolimab. These receptor sequences come from an adult with an advanced solid tumor such as melanoma, head and neck, liver or kidney cancer. Each CDR3 is given with its conserved first and last residue. A D gene is named only where the DNA matches it firmly. Clone size appears in some rows only: once, few, many, or a class for an expanded clone.

V: TRBV28; size: -; J: TRBJ2-7; D: -; CDR3: CAAARVGGPYEQYF; DNA: TGTGCCGCTGCAAGGGTGGGAGGCCCCTACGAGCAGTACTTC
V: TRBV6-5; size: -; J: TRBJ2-7; D: -; CDR3: CASSYYPYLGEQYF; DNA: TGTGCCAGCAGTTATTACCCCTACTTAGGTGAGCAGTACTTC
V: TRBV6-1; size: -; J: TRBJ2-3; D: TRBD2; CDR3: CASSGSRGVSDTQYF; DNA: TGTGCCAGCAGTGGGTCGCGGGGGGTCTCAGATACGCAGTATTTT
V: TRBV5-1; size: -; J: TRBJ2-1; D: TRBD1; CDR3: CASSSQGVNEQFF; DNA: TGCGCCAGCAGCTCTCAGGGGGTAAATGAGCAGTTCTTC
V: TRBV19; size: -; J: TRBJ2-4; D: TRBD2; CDR3: CASSIRFGTRLAGGGVEDIQYF; DNA: TGTGCCAGTAGTATAAGGTTTGGGACTAGACTAGCGGGAGGCGGGGTAGAGGACATTCAGTACTTC
V: TRBV5-4; size: -; J: TRBJ1-1; D: TRBD1; CDR3: CASSLVGTATEAFF; DNA: TGTGCCAGCAGCTTGGTAGGGACAGCCACTGAAGCTTTCTTT
V: TRBV19; size: few; J: TRBJ1-4; D: -; CDR3: CASNGGSNEKLFF; DNA: TGTGCCAGTAACGGAGGGTCTAATGAAAAACTGTTTTTT
V: TRBV19; size: -; J: TRBJ2-3; D: TRBD2; CDR3: CASSIASGSTDTQYF; DNA: TGTGCCAGTAGTATTGCTAGCGGGAGCACAGATACGCAGTATTTT
V: TRBV18; size: -; J: TRBJ2-7; D: -; CDR3: CASSREWSEQYF; DNA: TGTGCCAGCTCCCGGGAATGGTCCGAGCAGTACTTC
V: TRBV11-3; size: -; J: TRBJ2-7; D: TRBD1; CDR3: CASSLGQGLGSYEQYF; DNA: TGTGCCAGCAGCTTAGGACAGGGCCTTGGGTCCTACGAGCAGTACTTC
V: TRBV5-5; size: once; J: TRBJ2-3; D: -; CDR3: CASGSYTTDTQYF; DNA: TGTGCCAGCGGAAGTTACACGACAGATACGCAGTATTTT
V: TRBV19; size: -; J: TRBJ2-5; D: -; CDR3: CASSIGQTQETQYF; DNA: TGTGCCAGTAGTATTGGACAGACCCAAGAGACCCAGTACTTC